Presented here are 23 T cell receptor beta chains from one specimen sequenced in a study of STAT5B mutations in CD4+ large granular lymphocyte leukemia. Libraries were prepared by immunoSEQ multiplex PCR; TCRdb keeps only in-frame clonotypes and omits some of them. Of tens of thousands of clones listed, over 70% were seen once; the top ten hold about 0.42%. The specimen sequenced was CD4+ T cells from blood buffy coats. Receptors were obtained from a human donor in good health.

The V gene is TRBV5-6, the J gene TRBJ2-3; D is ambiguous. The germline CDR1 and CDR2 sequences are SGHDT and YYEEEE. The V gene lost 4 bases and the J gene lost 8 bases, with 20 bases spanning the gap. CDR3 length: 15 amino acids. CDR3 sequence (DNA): TGTGCCAGCAGCAACTCACAGATAGTCACGGGTACGCAGTATTTT. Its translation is CASSNSQIVTGTQYF. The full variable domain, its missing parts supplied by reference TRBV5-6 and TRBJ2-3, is DAGVTQSPTHLIKTRGQQVTLRCSPKSGHDTVSWYQQALGQGPQFIFQYYEEEERQRGNFPDRFSGHQFPNYSSELNVNALLLGDSALYLCASSNSQIVTGTQYFGPGTRLTVL.

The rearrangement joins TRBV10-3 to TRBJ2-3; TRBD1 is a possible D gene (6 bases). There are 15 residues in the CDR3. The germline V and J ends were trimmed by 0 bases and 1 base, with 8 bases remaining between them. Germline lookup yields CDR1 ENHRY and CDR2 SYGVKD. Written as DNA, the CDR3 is TGTGCCATCAGTGAGTCACAGGGAGGCACAGATACGCAGTATTTT. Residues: CAISESQGGTDTQYF.

Here the CDR3 reads CASSPIAGDGYEQYF. The CDR3, as DNA: TGCGCCAGCAGCCCTATAGCGGGAGATGGCTACGAGCAGTACTTC. The gene calls are TRBV4-1 and TRBJ2-7, with 9 bases aligning to TRBD2. The CDR3 is made up of 15 amino acids. Losses at the gene ends were 4 bases for V and 3 bases for J; bases not matched to a gene: 7. Germline assignment: CDR1 MGHRA and CDR2 YSYEKL.

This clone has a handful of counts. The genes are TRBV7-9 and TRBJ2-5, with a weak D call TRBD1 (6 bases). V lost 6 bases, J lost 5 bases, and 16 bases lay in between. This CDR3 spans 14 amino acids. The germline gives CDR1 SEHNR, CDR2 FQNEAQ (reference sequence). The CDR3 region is CASRLRSGEETQYF. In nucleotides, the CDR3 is TGTGCCAGCAGACTCCGATCAGGGGAGGAGACCCAGTACTTC.

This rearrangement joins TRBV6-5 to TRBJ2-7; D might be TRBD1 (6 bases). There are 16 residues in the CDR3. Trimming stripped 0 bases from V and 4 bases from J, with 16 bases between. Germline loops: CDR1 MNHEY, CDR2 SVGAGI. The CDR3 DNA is TGTGCCAGCAGTTACTCAGGGGGATGGGTTCCGTACGAGCAGTACTTC. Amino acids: CASSYSGGWVPYEQYF.

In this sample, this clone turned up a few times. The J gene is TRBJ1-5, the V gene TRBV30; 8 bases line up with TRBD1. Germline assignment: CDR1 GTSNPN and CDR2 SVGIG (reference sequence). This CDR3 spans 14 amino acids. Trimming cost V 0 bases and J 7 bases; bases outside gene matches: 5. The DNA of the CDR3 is TGTGCCTGGAGTGTACATCAGGGGGCACAGCCCCAGCATTTT. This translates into CAWSVHQGAQPQHF.

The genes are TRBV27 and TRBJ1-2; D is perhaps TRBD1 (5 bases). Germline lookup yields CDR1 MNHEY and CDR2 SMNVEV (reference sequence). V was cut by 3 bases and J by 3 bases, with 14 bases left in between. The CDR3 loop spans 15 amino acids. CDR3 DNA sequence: TGTGCCAGCAGTTTGAGGGGTCGAGGTGACTATGGCTACACCTTC. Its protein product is CASSLRGRGDYGYTF.

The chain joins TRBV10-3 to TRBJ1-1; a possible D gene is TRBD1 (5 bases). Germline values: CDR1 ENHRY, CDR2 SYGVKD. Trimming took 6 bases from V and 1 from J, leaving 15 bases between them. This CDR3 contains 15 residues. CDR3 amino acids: CAIRRGAGWNTEAFF. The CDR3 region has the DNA TGTGCCATCAGGAGGGGCGCTGGCTGGAACACTGAAGCTTTCTTT.

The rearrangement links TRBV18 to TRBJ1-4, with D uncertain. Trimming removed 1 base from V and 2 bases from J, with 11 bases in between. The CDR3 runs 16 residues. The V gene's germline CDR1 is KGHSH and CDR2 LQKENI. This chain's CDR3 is CASSPQAPETNEKLFF. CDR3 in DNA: TGTGCCAGCTCACCACAAGCCCCGGAGACTAATGAAAAACTGTTTTTT.

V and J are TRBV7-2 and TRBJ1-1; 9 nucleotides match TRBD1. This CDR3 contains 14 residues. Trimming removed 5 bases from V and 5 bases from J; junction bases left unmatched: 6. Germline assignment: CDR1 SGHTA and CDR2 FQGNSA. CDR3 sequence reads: CASSPGQGGTEAFF. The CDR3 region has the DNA TGTGCCAGCAGCCCGGGACAGGGCGGGACTGAAGCTTTCTTT.

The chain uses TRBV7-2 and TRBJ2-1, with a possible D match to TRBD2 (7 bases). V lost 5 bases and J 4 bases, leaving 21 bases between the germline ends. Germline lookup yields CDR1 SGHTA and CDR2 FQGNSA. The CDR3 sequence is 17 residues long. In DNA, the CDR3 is TGTGCCAGCAGCCCTGGGGGGGGACACCCTATTTACAATGAGCAGTTCTTC. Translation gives CASSPGGGHPIYNEQFF.

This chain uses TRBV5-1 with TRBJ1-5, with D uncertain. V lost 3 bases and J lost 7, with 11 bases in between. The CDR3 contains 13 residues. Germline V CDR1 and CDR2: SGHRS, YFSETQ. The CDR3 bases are TGCGCCAGCAGCTCAGACGTGGACCAGCCCCAGCATTTT. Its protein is CASSSDVDQPQHF. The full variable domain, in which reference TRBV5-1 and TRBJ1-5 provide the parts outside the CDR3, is KAGVTQTPRYLIKTRGQQVTLSCSPISGHRSVSWYQQTPGQGLQFLFEYFSETQRNKGNFPGRFSGRQFSNSRSEMNVSTLELGDSALYLCASSSDVDQPQHFGDGTRLSIL.

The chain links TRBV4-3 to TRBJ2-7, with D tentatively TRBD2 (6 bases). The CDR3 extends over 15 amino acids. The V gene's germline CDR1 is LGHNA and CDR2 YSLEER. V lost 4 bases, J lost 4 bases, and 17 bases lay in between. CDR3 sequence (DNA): TGCGCCAGCAGCCGGATGAGGGGAGGAGGTTACGAGCAGTACTTC. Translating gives CASSRMRGGGYEQYF.

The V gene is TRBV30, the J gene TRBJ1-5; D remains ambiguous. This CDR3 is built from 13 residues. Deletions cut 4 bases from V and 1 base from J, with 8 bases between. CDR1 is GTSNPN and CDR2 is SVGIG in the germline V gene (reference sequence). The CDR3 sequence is CAWTASSNQPQHF. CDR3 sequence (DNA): TGTGCCTGGACGGCTAGCAGCAATCAGCCCCAGCATTTT.

CDR3 loop: CASSLASSVRDTQYF. CDR3 DNA sequence: TGTGCCAGCAGCTTAGCCTCTAGTGTCCGAGATACGCAGTATTTT. The chain is built from TRBV7-2 and TRBJ2-3; no firm D call. This CDR3 has 15 residues. V was clipped by 0 bases and J by 5 bases, with 12 bases between them. Germline CDR1 reads SGHTA; CDR2 reads FQGNSA.

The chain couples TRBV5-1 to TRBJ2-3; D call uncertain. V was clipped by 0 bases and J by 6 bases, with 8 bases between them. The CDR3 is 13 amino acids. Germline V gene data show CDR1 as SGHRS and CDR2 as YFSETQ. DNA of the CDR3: TGCGCCAGCAGCTTGGATCGTGGGGATACGCAGTATTTT. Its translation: CASSLDRGDTQYF.

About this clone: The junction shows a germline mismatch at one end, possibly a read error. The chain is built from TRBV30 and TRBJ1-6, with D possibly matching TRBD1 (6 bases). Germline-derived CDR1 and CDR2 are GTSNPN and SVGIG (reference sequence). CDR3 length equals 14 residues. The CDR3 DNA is TGTGCCTGGAGTTCAGACAGGTATACTTCACCCCTCCACTTT. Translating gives CAWSSDRYTSPLHF.

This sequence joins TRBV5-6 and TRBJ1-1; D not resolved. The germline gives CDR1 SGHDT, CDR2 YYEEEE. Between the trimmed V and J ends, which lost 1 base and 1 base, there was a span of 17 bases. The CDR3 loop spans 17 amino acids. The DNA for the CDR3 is TGTGCCAGCAGCTTGACTTCCTTTGGCAGTAAGAACACTGAAGCTTTCTTT. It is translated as CASSLTSFGSKNTEAFF.

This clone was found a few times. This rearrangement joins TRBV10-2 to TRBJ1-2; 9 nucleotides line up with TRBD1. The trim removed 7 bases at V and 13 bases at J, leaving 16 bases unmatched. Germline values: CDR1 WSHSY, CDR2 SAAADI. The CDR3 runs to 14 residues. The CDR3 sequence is CASIPGQGPFSATF. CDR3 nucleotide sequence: TGCGCCAGCATCCCGGGACAGGGCCCCTTCTCGGCCACCTTC.

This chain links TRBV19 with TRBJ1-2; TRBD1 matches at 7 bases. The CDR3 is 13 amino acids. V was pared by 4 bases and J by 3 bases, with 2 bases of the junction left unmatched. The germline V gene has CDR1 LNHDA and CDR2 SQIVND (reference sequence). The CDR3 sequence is CASSKGQHYGYTF. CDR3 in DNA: TGTGCCAGTAGTAAGGGACAGCACTATGGCTACACCTTC.

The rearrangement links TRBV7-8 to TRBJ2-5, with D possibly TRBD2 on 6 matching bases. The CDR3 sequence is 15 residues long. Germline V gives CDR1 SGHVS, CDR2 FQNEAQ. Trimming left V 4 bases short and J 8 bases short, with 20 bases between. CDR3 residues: CASSSYRDFRATQYF. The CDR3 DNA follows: TGTGCCAGCAGCTCGTACCGGGACTTTCGGGCCACCCAGTACTTC.

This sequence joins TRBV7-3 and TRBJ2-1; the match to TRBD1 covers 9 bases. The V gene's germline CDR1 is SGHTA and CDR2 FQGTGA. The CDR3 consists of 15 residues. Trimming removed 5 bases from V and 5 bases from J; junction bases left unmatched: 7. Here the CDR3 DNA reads TGTGCCAGCAGCCGGACAGGGGCCCGCGACAATGAGCAGTTCTTC. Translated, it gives CASSRTGARDNEQFF.

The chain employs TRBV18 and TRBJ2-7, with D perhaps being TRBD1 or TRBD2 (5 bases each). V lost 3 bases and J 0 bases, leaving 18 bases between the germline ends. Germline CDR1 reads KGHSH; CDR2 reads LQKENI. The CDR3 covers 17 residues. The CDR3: CASSPQGYSVNSYEQYF. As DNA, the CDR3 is TGTGCCAGCTCACCCCAGGGCTATAGCGTCAACTCCTACGAGCAGTACTTC.